Below are 22 T cell receptor beta chains sequenced from a single sample in a study of blood T cells in healthy people across ages. A second PCR of roughly 6 to 12 cycles used a sample-barcoded 5' primer and a J-beta primer mix. TCRdb reprocessed the 5' RACE reads via MiXCR and lists one record per CDR3 protein. The sample yields more than 800,000 distinct CDR3 sequences, 45% seen once. Sequenced: blood. The receptors stem from a woman in her sixties in good health.

The V and J genes are TRBV6-5 and TRBJ2-1; D remains ambiguous. Trimming cost V 2 bases and J 9 bases, with 14 bases left between them. The germline gives CDR1 MNHEY, CDR2 SVGAGI. The CDR3 spans 14 residues. CDR3 DNA: TGTGCCAGCAGTTACAGTAAAGGGTTGCGTGAGCAGTTCTTC. Its protein is CASSYSKGLREQFF.

The CDR3 DNA follows: TGTGCCAGCTCACCCGTGGACCTTACCGGGGAGCTGTTTTTT. This sequence encodes CASSPVDLTGELFF. This sequence joins TRBV18 and TRBJ2-2; no firm D call. This CDR3 is 14 amino acids long. Trimming shortened V by 3 bases and J by 5 bases, and 10 bases separated the two germline ends. The germline V gene encodes CDR1 KGHSH and CDR2 LQKENI.

This chain uses TRBV27 with TRBJ2-1; 9 bases are a match to TRBD2. The junction had 9 bases not matched to a gene; V was cut back by 2 bases and J by 4 bases. Per germline, CDR1 MNHEY and CDR2 SMNVEV (reference sequence). The CDR3 length is 17 residues. The CDR3 nucleotides are TGTGCCAGCAGTTTAGGGCGGGAGGGCCTGAAGTACAATGAGCAGTTCTTC. Protein: CASSLGREGLKYNEQFF.

This chain joins TRBV5-1 and TRBJ2-1, with 8 positions matching TRBD2. The CDR3 sequence is 14 residues long. From germline, CDR1 is SGHRS and CDR2 YFSETQ. Trimming took 4 bases from V and 5 from J; bases not matched to a gene: 5. The CDR3 sequence is CASSPGTRHNEQFF. Here the CDR3 DNA reads TGCGCCAGCAGCCCCGGGACTAGGCACAATGAGCAGTTCTTC.

This sequence joins TRBV24-1 and TRBJ1-2, with no clear D. Germline V gives CDR1 KGHDR, CDR2 SFDVKD. V dropped 5 bases and J dropped 8 bases, with 8 bases sitting between them. CDR3 length: 11 residues. The CDR3 nucleotides are TGTGCCACCAGTGGGCCTGAGGGCTACACCTTC. It encodes CATSGPEGYTF.

This chain connects TRBV18 to TRBJ2-4, with D tentatively TRBD2 (6 bases). The closer fit of TRBJ2-7 to the DNA end suggests the J call may be wrong. Germline CDR1 KGHSH, CDR2 LQKENI. There are 16 residues in the CDR3. CDR3 in DNA: TGTGCCAGCTCACCGATTCGGGAGAGCCGTAGGGACGAGCAGTACTTC. Amino acids: CASSPIRESRRDEQYF.

A few counts support this clonotype. The chain has TRBV5-6 and TRBJ2-1; D remains unclear. Trimming shortened V by 3 bases and J by 1 base, and 11 bases separated the two germline ends. This CDR3 is built from 15 residues. Germline loops: CDR1 SGHDT, CDR2 YYEEEE. The CDR3 reads CASSSDAVSYNEQFF. CDR3 nucleotide sequence: TGTGCCAGCAGCTCCGACGCCGTTTCCTACAATGAGCAGTTCTTC.

The chain links TRBV12-3 or TRBV12-4 to TRBJ1-1; 8 bases agree with TRBD1. The CDR3 runs to 12 residues. J lost 5 bases, V lost 4 bases, and 0 bases had no gene match. The CDR3 here is CASSWDRTEAFF. The CDR3 region has the DNA TGTGCCAGCAGTTGGGACAGGACTGAAGCTTTCTTT.

This chain uses TRBV12-3 or TRBV12-4 with TRBJ2-3; 9 nucleotides agree with TRBD1. Trimming took 6 bases from V and 14 from J; bases not matched to a gene: 6. The CDR3 spans 11 residues. CDR3 DNA sequence: TGTGCCAGCAGGGACAGGGGCGTATTGTATTTT. Its translation is CASRDRGVLYF.

This chain links TRBV10-3 with TRBJ1-2; D is possibly TRBD1 (5 bases). The ends were cut back, 5 bases at V and 4 bases at J, with 14 bases in the middle. The CDR3 loop spans 14 amino acids. CDR1 ENHRY and CDR2 SYGVKD come from the germline V gene. CDR3 loop: CAISPGTRGYGYTF. The CDR3 nucleotides read TGTGCCATCAGTCCAGGGACCCGAGGCTATGGCTACACCTTC.

This clonotype was counted a few times. CDR3 sequence (DNA): TGTGCCAGCAGTCCCGGTGGCGGGATTGGGGAGACCCAGTACTTC. It codes for CASSPGGGIGETQYF. The chain combines TRBV6-5 with TRBJ2-5; D is possibly TRBD2 (6 bases). V was pared by 5 bases and J by 5 bases, with 18 bases between. Per germline, CDR1 MNHEY and CDR2 SVGAGI. The CDR3 has 15 amino acids.

The V gene is TRBV29-1, the J gene TRBJ2-7, with 7 nucleotides matching TRBD2. The CDR3 is made up of 13 amino acids. CDR1 is SQVTM, CDR2 ANQGSEA, per germline. The V segment lost 5 bases and the J segment 5 bases; nucleotides outside the gene matches: 9. The CDR3: CSVRGLQRDEQYF. The CDR3 DNA is TGCAGCGTTAGGGGACTACAACGGGACGAGCAGTACTTC.

Only a few counts were recorded for this clonotype. The chain uses TRBV20-1 and TRBJ2-4; 7 nucleotides align to TRBD2. V lost 7 bases and J lost 3; bases outside the gene matches: 9. This CDR3 contains 14 residues. Germline V gives CDR1 DFQATT, CDR2 SNEGSKA (reference sequence). CDR3 DNA: TGCAGTGGCATAGCGGGTATTGGCAAAAACATTCAGTACTTC. It translates to CSGIAGIGKNIQYF.

A few counts support this clonotype. CDR3 DNA sequence: TGCAGTGCTCAGGCCCCAGGAGCTGAGCAGTTCTTC. Translating gives CSAQAPGAEQFF. The gene calls are TRBV20-1 and TRBJ2-1; unclear D gene. The germline gives CDR1 DFQATT, CDR2 SNEGSKA (reference sequence). The CDR3 covers 12 residues. V was shortened by 5 bases and J by 9 bases, with 14 bases between the two germline ends.

In DNA, the CDR3 is TGTGCCAGCAGCCCACGGACTAGCGGGGGATACGAGCAGTACTTC. Its protein is CASSPRTSGGYEQYF. The chain uses TRBV11-1 and TRBJ2-7; 13 bases are shared with TRBD2. The junction had 5 bases not matched to a gene; V was cut back by 5 bases and J by 4 bases. Germline values: CDR1 SGHAT, CDR2 FQDESV (reference sequence). This CDR3 is 15 amino acids long.

The gene calls are TRBV5-1 and TRBJ2-4; TRBD1 matches 9 bases. The J call may be mistaken, given a closer DNA end match to TRBJ2-7. Germline CDR1 and CDR2: SGHRS and YFSETQ. The CDR3 runs to 15 residues. This CDR3 reads CASSLLTGGSGEQYF. The CDR3 DNA reads as TGCGCCAGCAGCCTCCTGACAGGGGGTTCGGGCGAGCAGTACTTC.

The chain has TRBV20-1 and TRBJ2-2, with 13 bases aligning to TRBD2. Germline V gene lookup returns CDR1 DFQATT and CDR2 SNEGSKA (reference sequence). The CDR3 loop spans 15 amino acids. V was clipped by 6 bases and J by 1 base; unmatched bases: 2. DNA of the CDR3: TGCAGTGCGGGACTAGCGGGAATGAACACCGGGGAGCTGTTTTTT. Amino acid sequence: CSAGLAGMNTGELFF.

V gene TRBV20-1 combines with J gene TRBJ2-1; no clear D gene. Trimming stripped 6 bases from V and 9 bases from J, with 18 bases between. The CDR3 extends over 13 amino acids. The germline V gene encodes CDR1 DFQATT and CDR2 SNEGSKA (reference sequence). CDR3: CSALGPTNSEQFF. CDR3 nucleotides: TGCAGTGCATTAGGGCCCACTAACAGTGAGCAGTTCTTC.

This clonotype turned up a few times. The rearrangement links TRBV7-6 to TRBJ2-6; D unclear. Germline CDR1 reads SGHVS; CDR2 reads FNYEAQ. Deletions cut 2 bases from V and 0 bases from J, with 11 bases between. This CDR3 region has 17 residues. CDR3 nucleotides: TGTGCCAGCAGCTTATGGCCCCGTCTCTCTGGGGCCAACGTCCTGACTTTC. Its protein is CASSLWPRLSGANVLTF. Based on the CDR3 plus reference TRBV7-6 and TRBJ2-6, the full variable domain is GAGVSQSPRYKVTKRGQDVALRCDPISGHVSLYWYRQALGQGPEFLTYFNYEAQQDKSGLPNDRFSAERPEGSISTLTIQRTEQRDSAMYRCASSLWPRLSGANVLTFGAGSRLTVL.

V gene TRBV2 combines with J gene TRBJ2-5; D is undetermined. CDR1 SNHLY and CDR2 FYNNEI come from the germline V gene. Trimming removed 4 bases from V and 4 bases from J, with 10 bases in between. This CDR3 has 13 amino acids. CDR3 sequence: CASSVSQTETQYF. The CDR3 DNA reads as TGTGCCAGCAGTGTGTCTCAGACAGAGACCCAGTACTTC. The full variable domain, its missing parts supplied by reference TRBV2 and TRBJ2-5, is EPEVTQTPSHQVTQMGQEVILRCVPISNHLYFYWYRQILGQKVEFLVSFYNNEISEKSEIFDDQFSVERPDGSNFTLKIRSTKLEDSAMYFCASSVSQTETQYFGPGTRLLVL.

The chain couples TRBV12-3 or TRBV12-4 to TRBJ2-1; tentative D call: TRBD2 (5 bases). The germline V and J ends were trimmed by 4 bases and 10 bases, with 14 bases remaining between them. This CDR3 has 13 residues. CDR3 DNA: TGTGCCAGCAGTTACTGGGGAGTTGACGAGCAGTTCTTC. Encoded protein: CASSYWGVDEQFF.

The table lists this clonotype with a few counts. The V call is TRBV7-2, the J call TRBJ1-6; D unresolved. Germline assignment: CDR1 SGHTA and CDR2 FQGNSA. The CDR3 length is 15 residues. Trimming shortened V by 1 base and J by 7 bases, and 11 bases separated the two germline ends. The DNA of the CDR3 is TGTGCCAGCAGCTTAGTATTCGGGCCCAATTCACCCCTCCACTTT. Encoded protein: CASSLVFGPNSPLHF.